What follows are 2 T cell receptor beta chains derived from one specimen sequenced in a study of Ad26.COV2.S vaccination and SARS-CoV-2 variants. Treatment given: over 15 received Ad26.COV2.S at low or high dose, single or two shots; 5 received placebo; per-sample allocation not given. On day 63 after the first injection, vaccine and placebo recipients gave samples. Sequenced by immunoSEQ multiplex PCR; TCRdb stores in-frame clones only, minus some. The sample has 400,000 to 450,000 clones, around 90% seen once. Material: peripheral blood, obtained in a trial of Ad26.COV2.S vaccine versus placebo. The receptor source for this set is a person between 18 and 60 years old who received the Ad26.COV2.S COVID-19 vaccine or a placebo.

V usage is TRBV6-1 and J usage is TRBJ2-7; D possibly corresponds to TRBD1 (6 bases). V shed 1 base and J shed 3 bases, with 13 bases lying between them. The length of the CDR3 is 15 residues. Germline V gene lookup returns CDR1 MNHNS and CDR2 SASEGT. Written as DNA, the CDR3 is TGTGCCAGCAGTGAAGGCAGGGGAGTGGGCTACGAGCAGTACTTC. Protein: CASSEGRGVGYEQYF.

The V call is TRBV28, the J call TRBJ1-3, with D hard to call. The CDR3 is 15 amino acids. The V end lost 2 bases, the J end lost 0 bases, and 8 bases lay between the germline ends. Germline V gene lookup returns CDR1 MDHEN and CDR2 SYDVKM. CDR3 amino acids: CASSLPPTSGNTIYF. In DNA form, the CDR3 reads TGTGCCAGCAGTTTACCACCCACCTCTGGAAACACCATATATTTT.